A single sample gave rise to the 19 T cell receptor beta chains below, sequenced in a study of T cell changes during pregnancy in multiple sclerosis. Assay used: immunoSEQ multiplex PCR; TCRdb lists only in-frame clones, some missing. The sample includes around 56,000 clones, over 75% seen only once; the top ten take roughly 2%. Source: peripheral blood, taken in the first trimester of pregnancy. The receptors were sampled from a female donor in good health, enrolled as a control in a pregnancy study.

This chain connects TRBV10-3 to TRBJ1-2, with D unclear. Germline V CDR1 and CDR2: ENHRY, SYGVKD. The CDR3 extends over 13 amino acids. V gave up 4 bases and J gave up 8 bases, with 14 bases separating them. The CDR3 is CAISVRPMEGYTF. The CDR3 nucleotides are TGTGCCATCAGTGTACGGCCTATGGAGGGCTACACCTTC.

The V gene is TRBV5-5, the J gene TRBJ2-7, with 8 bases matching TRBD1. The V gene end was trimmed by 4 bases and the J gene end by 2 bases; junction bases not matched to a gene: 8. The CDR3 is made up of 15 amino acids. Looked up from germline, CDR1 is SGHKS and CDR2 is YYEKEE (reference sequence). CDR3 sequence (DNA): TGTGCCAGCAGCCTGGACAGGGCCGGTACCTACGAGCAGTACTTC. Translation gives CASSLDRAGTYEQYF.

V usage is TRBV19 and J usage is TRBJ2-6; perhaps TRBD1 as D (5 bases). With 10 bases removed from V and 0 bases from J, the gap between germline ends came to 10 bases. The CDR3 is 14 residues long. Germline CDR1 reads LNHDA; CDR2 reads SQIVND (reference sequence). CDR3 loop: CATRVGSGANVLTF. The CDR3, as DNA: TGTGCCACCAGGGTTGGCTCTGGGGCCAACGTCCTGACTTTC.

The rearrangement links TRBV10-2 to TRBJ2-7, with 12 bases that match TRBD2. V dropped 3 bases and J dropped 4; count of bases not matched to a gene: 4. This CDR3 has 15 amino acids. Germline V gene lookup returns CDR1 WSHSY and CDR2 SAAADI. The CDR3 DNA follows: TGCGCCAGCAGTGACGGCGGACTAGCGGGATACGAGCAGTACTTC. This sequence encodes CASSDGGLAGYEQYF.

Only a few counts were recorded for this clone. The same CDR3 is also encoded by other DNA sequences in this sample. CDR3: CSVSRDRGTEAFF. The CDR3 nucleotides read TGCAGCGTGTCCCGGGACAGAGGCACTGAAGCTTTCTTT. The rearrangement links TRBV29-1 to TRBJ1-1; 7 bases agree with TRBD1. With 6 bases clipped from V and 4 bases from J, the junction kept 8 bases outside the gene matches. The CDR3 totals 13 residues. CDR1 and CDR2 from the germline V gene are SQVTM and ANQGSEA.

In its sample, this clone was seen once. The chain recombines TRBV5-6 with TRBJ1-1, with TRBD1 identical over 7 bases. With V trimmed by 2 bases and J by 0 bases, 10 bases remained unmatched. The germline CDR1 and CDR2 sequences are SGHDT and YYEEEE. This CDR3 comprises 17 residues. The CDR3 nucleotides are TGTGCCAGCAGCTTCCCATACAGGGGAATCATGAACACTGAAGCTTTCTTT. This gives the protein CASSFPYRGIMNTEAFF.

The chain uses TRBV7-9 and TRBJ2-2; perhaps TRBD1 as D (6 bases). V was shortened by 4 bases and J by 1 base, with 10 bases between the two germline ends. The CDR3 is made up of 15 amino acids. Germline CDR1 and CDR2: SEHNR and FQNEAQ (reference sequence). The CDR3 is CASSWTEQNTGELFF. CDR3 in DNA: TGTGCCAGCAGCTGGACAGAACAGAACACCGGGGAGCTGTTTTTT.

This clone was picked up one time. J is TRBJ2-5 and V is TRBV25-1; TRBD2 matches 11 bases. This CDR3 has 17 residues. The germline V gene encodes CDR1 MGHDK and CDR2 SYGVNS. V trimming: 1 base; J trimming: 1 base; junction bases outside the gene matches: 5. The CDR3 sequence is CASSEWGTSGAQETQYF. In nucleotides, the CDR3 is TGTGCCAGCAGTGAATGGGGGACTAGCGGAGCCCAAGAGACCCAGTACTTC.

In nucleotides, the CDR3 is TGTGCCAGCAGCCGAACCCAGGGAGCACGGGGGGAGACCCAGTACTTC. Residues: CASSRTQGARGETQYF. This chain uses TRBV9 with TRBJ2-5; D may be TRBD2 (6 bases). V lost 4 bases and J 5 bases, leaving 21 bases between the germline ends. Germline values: CDR1 SGDLS, CDR2 YYNGEE. CDR3 length: 16 amino acids.

The J gene is TRBJ1-1, the V gene TRBV29-1; D call uncertain. The CDR3 is 12 amino acids. Germline V lookup: CDR1 SQVTM, CDR2 ANQGSEA. The V end lost 1 base, the J end lost 1 base, and 4 bases lay between the germline ends. The CDR3 reads CSVEGRNTEAFF. CDR3 in DNA: TGCAGCGTTGAAGGGAGGAACACTGAAGCTTTCTTT.

The V and J genes are TRBV19 and TRBJ1-2, with 8 bases matching TRBD1. The V gene's germline CDR1 is LNHDA and CDR2 SQIVND (reference sequence). The CDR3 loop spans 12 amino acids. After removal of 7 bases from V and 6 bases from J, the junction contained 4 bases not matched to a gene. The CDR3: CASNTGGDGYTF. Here the CDR3 DNA reads TGTGCCAGTAACACAGGGGGTGATGGCTACACCTTC. The full variable domain, with the rest looked up from reference TRBV19 and TRBJ1-2, is DGGITQSPKYLFRKEGQNVTLSCEQNLNHDAMYWYRQDPGQGLRLIYYSQIVNDFQKGDIAEGYSVSREKKESFPLTVTSAQKNPTAFYLCASNTGGDGYTFGSGTRLTVV.

The CDR3 is CASSASGTEPGGYTF. In DNA form, the CDR3 reads TGCGCCAGCAGCGCGTCCGGGACAGAGCCAGGTGGCTACACCTTC. This chain joins TRBV5-1 and TRBJ1-2, with TRBD1 matching over 7 bases. The CDR3 totals 15 residues. Germline V lookup: CDR1 SGHRS, CDR2 YFSETQ. Trimming cost V 4 bases and J 7 bases; bases outside gene matches: 13.

This clone was seen only once. The chain joins TRBV19 to TRBJ1-1; no clear D gene. Germline CDR1 is LNHDA and CDR2 is SQIVND (reference sequence). The CDR3 consists of 13 residues. Trimming stripped 6 bases from V and 6 bases from J, with 14 bases between. In DNA, the CDR3 is TGTGCCAGTAGAGAGCACCAACGGGCTGAAGCTTTCTTT. The encoded protein is CASREHQRAEAFF. Full variable domain (missing parts from reference TRBV19 and TRBJ1-1): DGGITQSPKYLFRKEGQNVTLSCEQNLNHDAMYWYRQDPGQGLRLIYYSQIVNDFQKGDIAEGYSVSREKKESFPLTVTSAQKNPTAFYLCASREHQRAEAFFGQGTRLTVV.

The rearrangement links TRBV15 to TRBJ2-7, with no clear D. Germline lookup yields CDR1 LNHNV and CDR2 YYDKDF (reference sequence). Trimming left V 5 bases short and J 3 bases short, with 11 bases between. CDR3 size: 13 residues. The CDR3 coding sequence is TGTGCCACCAGCCCCACCAGAGGCTACGAGCAGTACTTC. Its translation is CATSPTRGYEQYF.

The rearrangement uses TRBV5-6 and TRBJ2-2, with D unclear. The CDR3 loop spans 16 amino acids. Per the germline V gene, CDR1 is SGHDT and CDR2 is YYEEEE. Trimming left V 0 bases short and J 3 bases short, with 12 bases between. The CDR3 nucleotides read TGTGCCAGCAGCTTGGCCCAGACGCAGGACACCGGGGAGCTGTTTTTT. Protein product: CASSLAQTQDTGELFF.

The V call is TRBV6-1, the J call TRBJ1-1, with TRBD1 matching 7 bases. There are 15 residues in the CDR3. After removal of 2 bases from V and 11 bases from J, the junction contained 14 bases not matched to a gene. CDR1 is MNHNS, CDR2 SASEGT, per germline. The CDR3 region is CASSETGVLRPGAFF. In DNA, the CDR3 is TGTGCCAGCAGTGAAACAGGGGTCCTCCGACCGGGGGCTTTCTTT.

The chain has TRBV21-1 and TRBJ1-2; the table's TRBD1 call for D was not verified on the DNA. TRBV21-1 is assigned pseudogene status. The CDR3 sequence is 16 residues long. The CDR3 nucleotides are TGTGCCAGCAGCATACCGAGGAAGACAGGGGGCGATGGCTACACCTTC. Amino acids: CASSIPRKTGGDGYTF.

V usage is TRBV11-2 and J usage is TRBJ2-3; D possibly corresponds to TRBD2 (6 bases). V was trimmed by 5 bases and J by 3 bases, leaving 18 bases between them. This CDR3 is built from 16 residues. Germline CDR1 is SGHAT and CDR2 is FQNNGV. The CDR3 sequence: CASSEFAGKTTDTQYF. Written as DNA, the CDR3 is TGTGCCAGCAGCGAATTTGCGGGGAAGACAACAGATACGCAGTATTTT.

The V and J genes are TRBV11-3 and TRBJ2-1, with a tentative D call TRBD2 (6 bases). The V end was cut by 0 bases, the J end by 2 bases, with 8 bases between. The length of the CDR3 is 15 residues. The germline V gene has CDR1 SGHNT and CDR2 YENEEA. The CDR3 region is CASSLEGGAYNEQFF. The CDR3, as DNA: TGTGCCAGCAGCTTAGAAGGCGGGGCCTACAATGAGCAGTTCTTC.